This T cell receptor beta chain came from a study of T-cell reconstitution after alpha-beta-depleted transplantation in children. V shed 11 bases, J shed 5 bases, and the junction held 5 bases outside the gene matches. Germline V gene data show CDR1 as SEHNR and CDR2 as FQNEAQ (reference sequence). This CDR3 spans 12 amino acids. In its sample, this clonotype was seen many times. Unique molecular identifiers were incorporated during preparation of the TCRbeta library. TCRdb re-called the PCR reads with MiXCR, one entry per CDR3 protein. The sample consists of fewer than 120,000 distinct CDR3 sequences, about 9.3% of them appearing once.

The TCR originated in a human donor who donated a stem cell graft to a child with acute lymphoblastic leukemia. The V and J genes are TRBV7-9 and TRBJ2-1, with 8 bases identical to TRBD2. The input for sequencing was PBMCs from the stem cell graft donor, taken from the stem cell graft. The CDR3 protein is CAGKLADNEQFF. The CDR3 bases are TGTGCCGGGAAACTAGCGGACAATGAGCAGTTCTTC.